This T cell receptor (beta chain) was captured by sequencing in a study of T cells in Graves' hyperthyroidism and ophthalmopathy. Across the study: At the time of initial diagnosis and before any treatment, peripheral blood was collected. Findings and limits, study-wide: Blood also contained most expanded thyroid clonotypes above 0.001.

The CDR3 sequence is 13 residues long. Germline loops: CDR1 LNHDA, CDR2 SQIVND (reference sequence). With 5 bases removed from V and 8 bases from J, the gap between germline ends came to 10 bases. RNA transcripts yielded amplified TCR beta CDR3 regions. HTBI primers were the set used in a first-round RT-PCR of the TCR CDR3. TCRdb passed the multiplex PCR reads through MiXCR, listing each CDR3 protein once. The table lists over 300,000 distinct CDR3 sequences, roughly 13% of them singletons. This clonotype appeared a few times. Its antigen is unknown. This clonotype was sampled from a middle-aged woman with Graves' ophthalmopathy. V usage is TRBV19 and J usage is TRBJ1-6; possible D gene TRBD1, 6 bases. The source material was blood. As DNA, the CDR3 is TGTGCCAGTAGTCTCAGACAGGATTCACCCCTCCACTTT. Translated, it gives CASSLRQDSPLHF.